This TCR beta chain is drawn from a study of CD8+ T cells in alopecia areata. Study summary: Treated individuals took tofacitinib by mouth, 5 to 10 mg twice daily.

Extracted from the samples, RNA was reverse transcribed into cDNA to serve as the sequencing template. Using immunoSEQ multiplex PCR, the repertoire was profiled, and TCRdb retains in-frame clones only, with some absent. The data show roughly 130,000 clones, with over 50% seen just once and 3.5% to 5.5% held by the top ten. A note on this clone: Its matching antigen is unknown.

Study-wide results and caveats: Relative to mice, TCR sharing across patients was less clear, a difference possibly HLA-related.

There are 14 residues in the CDR3. Trimming shortened V by 10 bases and J by 8 bases, and 20 bases separated the two germline ends. Germline assignment: CDR1 MNHEY and CDR2 SMNVEV (reference sequence). V is TRBV27 and J is TRBJ1-4; D remains ambiguous. Material: CD4+ T cells sorted from blood, obtained at week 0. The receptor comes from a human donor with alopecia areata. CDR3 coding DNA: TGTGCCACCGCCCGGCGGGCAGGCGGGGAAAAACTGTTTTTT. Protein sequence: CATARRAGGEKLFF. The full variable domain, completed using reference TRBV27 and TRBJ1-4, is EAQVTQNPRYLITVTGKKLTVTCSQNMNHEYMSWYRQDPGLGLRQIYYSMNVEVTDKGDVPEGYKVSRKEKRNFPLILESPSPNQTSLYFCATARRAGGEKLFFGSGTQLSVL.